This TCR beta chain originates from a study of shared clonotypes between healthy human individuals. Overall study: With ages of 18 to 49, the donors were two women and a few men.

This CDR3 has 14 amino acids. Germline CDR1 and CDR2: SGHRS and YFSETQ. The authors split each subset's genomic DNA evenly across several immunoSEQ plates. With ten immunoSEQ deep assay plates, unsorted PBMC DNA underwent sequencing. Measured with immunoSEQ multiplex PCR; TCRdb has only the in-frame clones, and not every one. The sample has fewer than 550,000 clones, roughly 79% seen once; the top ten hold under 15%. The specimen sequenced was PBMCs. The gene calls are TRBV5-1 and TRBJ2-5; 11 bases line up with TRBD2. The DNA end favors TRBJ2-7, so the J call may be wrong. The receptor was isolated from a woman between 40 and 50 years old in good health. Some clones in this sample may be carry-over from other donors' samples. The CDR3 sequence: CASSWTSGSVEQYF. In DNA, the CDR3 is TGCGCCAGCAGCTGGACTAGCGGGTCGGTCGAGCAGTACTTC.